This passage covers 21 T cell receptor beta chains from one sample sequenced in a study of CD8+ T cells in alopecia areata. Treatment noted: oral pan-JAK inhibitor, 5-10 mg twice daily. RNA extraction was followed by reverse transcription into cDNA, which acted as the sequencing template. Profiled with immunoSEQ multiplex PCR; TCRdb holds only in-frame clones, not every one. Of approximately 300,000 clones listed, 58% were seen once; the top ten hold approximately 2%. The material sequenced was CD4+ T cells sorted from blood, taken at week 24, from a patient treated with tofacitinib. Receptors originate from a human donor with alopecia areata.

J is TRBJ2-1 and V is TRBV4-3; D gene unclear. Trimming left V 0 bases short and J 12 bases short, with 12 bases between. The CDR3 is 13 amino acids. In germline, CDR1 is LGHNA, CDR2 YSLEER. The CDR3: CASSQDPGRRQFF. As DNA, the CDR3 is TGCGCCAGCAGCCAAGACCCCGGGCGGCGGCAGTTCTTC.

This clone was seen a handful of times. CDR3 sequence (DNA): TGTGCCAGCAGCTCCCAAGCGAACACCGGGGAGCTGTTTTTT. Amino acid sequence: CASSSQANTGELFF. This sequence joins TRBV7-9 and TRBJ2-2, with unresolved D. The CDR3 is made up of 14 amino acids. The V and J ends lost 4 bases and 0 bases respectively, with 6 bases between them. CDR1 is SEHNR and CDR2 is FQNEAQ in the germline V gene (reference sequence). Drawing the rest from reference TRBV7-9 and TRBJ2-2, the complete variable domain is DTGVSQNPRHKITKRGQNVTFRCDPISEHNRLYWYRQTLGQGPEFLTYFQNEAQLEKSRLLSDRFSAERPKGSFSTLEIQRTEQGDSAMYLCASSSQANTGELFFGEGSRLTVL.

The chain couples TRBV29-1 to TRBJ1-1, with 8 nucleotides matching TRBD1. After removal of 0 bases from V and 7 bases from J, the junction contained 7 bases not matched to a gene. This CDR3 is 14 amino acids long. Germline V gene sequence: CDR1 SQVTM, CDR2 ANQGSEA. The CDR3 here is CSVEEGLTGGEAFF. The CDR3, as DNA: TGCAGCGTTGAAGAGGGTCTAACAGGGGGTGAAGCTTTCTTT.

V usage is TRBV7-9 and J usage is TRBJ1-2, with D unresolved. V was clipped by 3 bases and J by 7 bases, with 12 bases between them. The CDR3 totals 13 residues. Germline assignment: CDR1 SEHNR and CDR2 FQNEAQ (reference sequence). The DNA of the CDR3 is TGTGCCAGCAGCTTGACCACCGTTGGTGGCTACACCTTC. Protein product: CASSLTTVGGYTF.

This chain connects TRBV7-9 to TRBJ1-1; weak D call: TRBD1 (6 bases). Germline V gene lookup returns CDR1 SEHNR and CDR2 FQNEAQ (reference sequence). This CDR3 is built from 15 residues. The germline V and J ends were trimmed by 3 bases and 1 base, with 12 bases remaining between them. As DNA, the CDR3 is TGTGCCAGCAGCTTCCCTGCGGACAGGAACACTGAAGCTTTCTTT. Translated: CASSFPADRNTEAFF.

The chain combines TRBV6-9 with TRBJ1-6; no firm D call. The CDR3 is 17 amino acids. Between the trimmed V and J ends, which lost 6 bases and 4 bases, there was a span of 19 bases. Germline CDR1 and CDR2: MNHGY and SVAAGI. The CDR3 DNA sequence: TGTGCCAGCAGCCACTCTGGTGGCCTTCGTTATAATTCACCCCTCCACTTT. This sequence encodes CASSHSGGLRYNSPLHF.

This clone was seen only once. The CDR3 DNA sequence: TGCGCCAGCATTGACATCGGGGGGCGGGGTTCACCCCTCCACTTT. It codes for CASIDIGGRGSPLHF. The rearrangement joins TRBV4-1 to TRBJ1-6, with D possibly TRBD1 on 6 matching bases. The CDR3 extends over 15 amino acids. V was cut by 7 bases and J by 9 bases, with 19 bases left in between. From germline, CDR1 is MGHRA and CDR2 YSYEKL.

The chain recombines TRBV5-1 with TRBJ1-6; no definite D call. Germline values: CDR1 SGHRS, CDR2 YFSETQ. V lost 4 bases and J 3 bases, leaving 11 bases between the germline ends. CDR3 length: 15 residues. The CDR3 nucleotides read TGCGCCAGCAGCCCCGCCGGGGACTATAATTCACCCCTCCACTTT. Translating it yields CASSPAGDYNSPLHF.

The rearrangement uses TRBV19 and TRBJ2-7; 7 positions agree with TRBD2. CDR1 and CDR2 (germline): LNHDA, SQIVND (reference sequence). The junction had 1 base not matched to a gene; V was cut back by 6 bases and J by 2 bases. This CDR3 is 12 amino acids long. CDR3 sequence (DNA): TGTGCCAGTAGCCGGGGGGCCTACGAGCAGTACTTC. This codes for CASSRGAYEQYF.

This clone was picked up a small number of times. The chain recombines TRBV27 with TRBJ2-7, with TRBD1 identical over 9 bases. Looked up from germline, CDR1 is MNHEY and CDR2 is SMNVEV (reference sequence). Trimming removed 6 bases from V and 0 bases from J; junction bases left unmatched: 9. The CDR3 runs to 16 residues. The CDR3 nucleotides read TGTGCCAGCAGCCAAATTGGGACAGGGTCCTCCTACGAGCAGTACTTC. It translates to CASSQIGTGSSYEQYF.

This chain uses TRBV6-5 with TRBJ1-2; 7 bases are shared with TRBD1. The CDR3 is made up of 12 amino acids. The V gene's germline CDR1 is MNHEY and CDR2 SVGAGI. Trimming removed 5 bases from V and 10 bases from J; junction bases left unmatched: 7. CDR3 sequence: CASSRQGIIYTF. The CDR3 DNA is TGTGCCAGCAGTCGACAGGGAATAATCTACACCTTC.

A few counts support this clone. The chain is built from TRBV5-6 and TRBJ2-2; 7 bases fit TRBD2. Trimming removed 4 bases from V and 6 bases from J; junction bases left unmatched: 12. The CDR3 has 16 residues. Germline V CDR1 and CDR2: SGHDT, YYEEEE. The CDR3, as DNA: TGTGCCAGCAGCATCCGCGCAGGGCGGGGGTCCGGGGAGCTGTTTTTT. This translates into CASSIRAGRGSGELFF.

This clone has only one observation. The CDR3 DNA follows: TGTGCCAGCAGTCCCGGACAGCATCATTCGAACACCGGGGAGCTGTTTTTT. The encoded protein is CASSPGQHHSNTGELFF. The rearrangement links TRBV27 to TRBJ2-2; D is perhaps TRBD1 (6 bases). The CDR3 runs to 17 residues. Trimming took off 5 bases at V and 0 bases at J, with 16 bases between the two ends. Germline assignment: CDR1 MNHEY and CDR2 SMNVEV (reference sequence).

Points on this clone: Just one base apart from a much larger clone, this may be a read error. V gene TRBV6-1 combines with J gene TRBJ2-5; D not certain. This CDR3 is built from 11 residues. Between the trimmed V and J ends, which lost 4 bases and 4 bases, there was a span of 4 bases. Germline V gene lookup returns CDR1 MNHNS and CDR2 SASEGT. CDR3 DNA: TGTGCCAGCAGTGTGGGAGAGACCCAGTACTTC. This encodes CASSVGETQYF.

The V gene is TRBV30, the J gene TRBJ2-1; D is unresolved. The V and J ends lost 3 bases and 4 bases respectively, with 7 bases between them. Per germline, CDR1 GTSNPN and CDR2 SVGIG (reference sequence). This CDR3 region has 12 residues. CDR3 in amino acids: CAWRAFYNEQFF. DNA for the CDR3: TGTGCCTGGAGGGCTTTTTACAATGAGCAGTTCTTC.

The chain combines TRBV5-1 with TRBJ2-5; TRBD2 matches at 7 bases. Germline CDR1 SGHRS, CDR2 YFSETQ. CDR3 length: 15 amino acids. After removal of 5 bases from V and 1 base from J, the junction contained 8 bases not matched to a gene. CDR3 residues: CASRSPLAVQETQYF. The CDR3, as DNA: TGCGCCAGCAGATCTCCTCTAGCGGTCCAAGAGACCCAGTACTTC.

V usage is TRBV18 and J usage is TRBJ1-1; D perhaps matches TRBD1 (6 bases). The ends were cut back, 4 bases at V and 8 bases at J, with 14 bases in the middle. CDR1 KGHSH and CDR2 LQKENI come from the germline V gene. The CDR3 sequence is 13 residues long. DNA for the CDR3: TGTGCCAGCTCACGGGAGAGACAGGCAGAAGCTTTCTTT. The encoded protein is CASSRERQAEAFF.

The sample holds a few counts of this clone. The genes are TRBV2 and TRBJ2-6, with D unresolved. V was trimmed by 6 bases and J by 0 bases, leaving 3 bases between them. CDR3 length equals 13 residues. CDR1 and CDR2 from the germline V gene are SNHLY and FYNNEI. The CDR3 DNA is TGTGCCAGCAGAAACTCTGGGGCCAACGTCCTGACTTTC. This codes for CASRNSGANVLTF.

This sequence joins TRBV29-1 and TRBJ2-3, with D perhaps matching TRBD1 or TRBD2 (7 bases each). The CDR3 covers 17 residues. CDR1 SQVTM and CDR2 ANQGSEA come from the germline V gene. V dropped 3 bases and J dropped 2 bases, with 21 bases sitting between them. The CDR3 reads CSVEPARGGGFTDTQYF. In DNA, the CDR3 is TGCAGCGTTGAGCCCGCGCGGGGAGGGGGCTTCACAGATACGCAGTATTTT.

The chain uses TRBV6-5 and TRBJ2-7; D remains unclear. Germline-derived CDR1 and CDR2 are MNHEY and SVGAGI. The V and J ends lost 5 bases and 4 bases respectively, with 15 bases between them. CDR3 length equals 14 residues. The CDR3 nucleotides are TGTGCCAGCAGTCGTAATCCGGGCGCTTACGAGCAGTACTTC. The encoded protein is CASSRNPGAYEQYF.

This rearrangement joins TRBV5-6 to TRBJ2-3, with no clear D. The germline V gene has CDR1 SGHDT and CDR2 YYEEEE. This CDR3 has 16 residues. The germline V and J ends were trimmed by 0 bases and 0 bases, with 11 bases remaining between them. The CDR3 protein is CASSLVSTVSTDTQYF. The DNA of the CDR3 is TGTGCCAGCAGCTTGGTAAGCACAGTTAGCACAGATACGCAGTATTTT.